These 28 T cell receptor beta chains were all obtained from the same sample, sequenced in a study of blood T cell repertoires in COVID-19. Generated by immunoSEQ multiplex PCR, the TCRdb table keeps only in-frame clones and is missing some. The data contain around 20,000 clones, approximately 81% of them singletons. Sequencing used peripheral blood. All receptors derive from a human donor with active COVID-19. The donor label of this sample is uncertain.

Here the CDR3 reads CASSSDRGTTDTQYF. For the CDR3, the DNA is TGTGCCAGCAGCTCCGACAGGGGCACCACAGATACGCAGTATTTT. The rearrangement joins TRBV9 to TRBJ2-3; 8 bases line up with TRBD1. Trimming cost V 4 bases and J 2 bases; bases outside gene matches: 6. The CDR3 length is 15 residues. Germline V gene data show CDR1 as SGDLS and CDR2 as YYNGEE. Full variable domain (missing parts from reference TRBV9 and TRBJ2-3): DSGVTQTPKHLITATGQRVTLRCSPRSGDLSVYWYQQSLDQGLQFLIQYYNGEERAKGNILERFSAQQFPDLHSELNLSSLELGDSALYFCASSSDRGTTDTQYFGPGTRLTVL.

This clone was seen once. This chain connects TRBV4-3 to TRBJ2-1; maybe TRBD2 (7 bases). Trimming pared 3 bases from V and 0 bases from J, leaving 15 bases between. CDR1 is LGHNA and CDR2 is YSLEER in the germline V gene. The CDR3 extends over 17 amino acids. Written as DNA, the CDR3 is TGCGCCAGCAGCCAGACCGGGGGCGGGAGCTCCTACAATGAGCAGTTCTTC. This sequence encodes CASSQTGGGSSYNEQFF.

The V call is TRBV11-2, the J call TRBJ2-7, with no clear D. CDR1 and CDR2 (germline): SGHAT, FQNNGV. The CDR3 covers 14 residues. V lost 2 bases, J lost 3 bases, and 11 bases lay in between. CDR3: CASSLRHLFYEQYF. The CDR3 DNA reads TGTGCCAGCAGCTTAAGACACCTGTTCTACGAGCAGTACTTC.

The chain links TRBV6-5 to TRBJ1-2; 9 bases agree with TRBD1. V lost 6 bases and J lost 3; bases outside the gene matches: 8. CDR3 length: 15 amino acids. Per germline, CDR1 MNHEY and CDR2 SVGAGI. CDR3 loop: CASRLYRGLDYGYTF. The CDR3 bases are TGTGCCAGCAGACTCTACAGGGGGCTAGACTATGGCTACACCTTC.

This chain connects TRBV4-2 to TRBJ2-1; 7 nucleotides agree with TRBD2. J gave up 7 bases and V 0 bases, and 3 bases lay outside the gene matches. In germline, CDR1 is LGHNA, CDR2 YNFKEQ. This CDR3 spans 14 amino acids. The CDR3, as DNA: TGTGCCAGCAGCCAAGATCCGGGGGGAAATGAGCAGTTCTTC. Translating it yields CASSQDPGGNEQFF.

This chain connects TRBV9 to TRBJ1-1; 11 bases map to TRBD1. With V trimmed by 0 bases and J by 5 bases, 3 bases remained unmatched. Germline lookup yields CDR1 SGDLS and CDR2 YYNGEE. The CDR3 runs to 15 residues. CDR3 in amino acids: CASSVGGQGETEAFF. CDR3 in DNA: TGTGCCAGCAGCGTAGGGGGACAGGGGGAAACTGAAGCTTTCTTT.

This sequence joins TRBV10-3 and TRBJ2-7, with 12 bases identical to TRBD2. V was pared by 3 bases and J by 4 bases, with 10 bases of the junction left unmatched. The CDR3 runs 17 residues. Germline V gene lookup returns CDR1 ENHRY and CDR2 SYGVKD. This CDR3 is CAISDATSGSVGYEQYF. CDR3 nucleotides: TGTGCCATCAGTGACGCGACTAGCGGGAGTGTCGGATACGAGCAGTACTTC.

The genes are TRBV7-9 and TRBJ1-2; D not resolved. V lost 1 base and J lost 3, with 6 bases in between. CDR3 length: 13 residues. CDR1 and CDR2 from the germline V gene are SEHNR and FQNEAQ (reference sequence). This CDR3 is CASSLGPDYGYTF. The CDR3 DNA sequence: TGTGCCAGCAGCTTAGGGCCAGACTATGGCTACACCTTC.

CDR3 coding DNA: TGTGCCAGTAGTAGAGACACTGGTGGTGGCTACACCTTC. Amino acids: CASSRDTGGGYTF. This chain links TRBV19 with TRBJ1-2, with unresolved D. V gave up 4 bases and J gave up 7 bases, with 13 bases separating them. There are 13 residues in the CDR3. CDR1 is LNHDA and CDR2 is SQIVND in the germline V gene (reference sequence).

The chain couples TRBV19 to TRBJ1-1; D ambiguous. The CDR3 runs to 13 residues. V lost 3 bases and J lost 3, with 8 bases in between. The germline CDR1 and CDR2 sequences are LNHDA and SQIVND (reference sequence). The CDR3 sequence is CASSISPYTEAFF. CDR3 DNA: TGTGCCAGTAGTATTTCCCCGTACACTGAAGCTTTCTTT.

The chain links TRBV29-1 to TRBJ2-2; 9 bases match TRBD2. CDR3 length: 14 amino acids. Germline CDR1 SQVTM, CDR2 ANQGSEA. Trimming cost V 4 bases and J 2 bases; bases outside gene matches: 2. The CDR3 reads CSVGLAANTGELFF. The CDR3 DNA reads TGCAGCGTTGGACTAGCGGCAAACACCGGGGAGCTGTTTTTT.

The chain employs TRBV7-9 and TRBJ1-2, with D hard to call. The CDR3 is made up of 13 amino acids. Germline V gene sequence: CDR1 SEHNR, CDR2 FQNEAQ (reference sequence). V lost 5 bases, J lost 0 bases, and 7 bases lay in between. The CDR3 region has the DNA TGTGCCAGCAGCCCAGACACTAACTATGGCTACACCTTC. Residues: CASSPDTNYGYTF.

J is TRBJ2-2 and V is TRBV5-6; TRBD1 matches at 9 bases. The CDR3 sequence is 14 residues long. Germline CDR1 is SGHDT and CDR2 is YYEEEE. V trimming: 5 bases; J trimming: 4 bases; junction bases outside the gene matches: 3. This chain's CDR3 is CASRLQGATGELFF. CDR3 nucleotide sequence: TGTGCCAGCAGGCTACAGGGGGCCACCGGGGAGCTGTTTTTT.

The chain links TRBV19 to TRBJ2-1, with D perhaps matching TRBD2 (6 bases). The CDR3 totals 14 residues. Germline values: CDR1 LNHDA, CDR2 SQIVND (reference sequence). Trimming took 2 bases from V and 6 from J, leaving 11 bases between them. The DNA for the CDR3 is TGTGCCAGTAGTATACCGGGAGCGGGCAATGAGCAGTTCTTC. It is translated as CASSIPGAGNEQFF. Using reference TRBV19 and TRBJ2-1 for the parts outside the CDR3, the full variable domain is DGGITQSPKYLFRKEGQNVTLSCEQNLNHDAMYWYRQDPGQGLRLIYYSQIVNDFQKGDIAEGYSVSREKKESFPLTVTSAQKNPTAFYLCASSIPGAGNEQFFGPGTRLTVL.

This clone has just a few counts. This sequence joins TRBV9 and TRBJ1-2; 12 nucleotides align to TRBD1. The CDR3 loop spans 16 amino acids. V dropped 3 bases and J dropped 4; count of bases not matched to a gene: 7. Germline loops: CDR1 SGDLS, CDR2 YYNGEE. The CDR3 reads CASSAGQGAYFYGYTF. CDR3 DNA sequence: TGTGCCAGCAGCGCGGGACAGGGGGCGTATTTCTATGGCTACACCTTC.

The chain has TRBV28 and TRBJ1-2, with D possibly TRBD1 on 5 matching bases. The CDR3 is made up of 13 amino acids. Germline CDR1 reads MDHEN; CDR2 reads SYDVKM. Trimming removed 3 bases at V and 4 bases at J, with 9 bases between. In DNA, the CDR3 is TGTGCCAGCAGTTTTCAGGGTAGCTATGGCTACACCTTC. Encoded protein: CASSFQGSYGYTF.

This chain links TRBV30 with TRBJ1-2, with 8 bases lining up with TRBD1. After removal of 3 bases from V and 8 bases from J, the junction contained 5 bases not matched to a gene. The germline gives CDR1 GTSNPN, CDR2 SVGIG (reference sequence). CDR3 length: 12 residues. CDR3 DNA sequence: TGTGCCTGGAGGACAGGGGTTAGAGGCTACACCTTC. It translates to CAWRTGVRGYTF.

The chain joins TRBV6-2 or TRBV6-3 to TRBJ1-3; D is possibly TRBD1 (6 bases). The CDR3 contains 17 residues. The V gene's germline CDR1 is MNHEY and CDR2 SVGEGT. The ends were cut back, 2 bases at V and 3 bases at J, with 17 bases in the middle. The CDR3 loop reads CASSYRLDRSDGNTIYF. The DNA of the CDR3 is TGTGCCAGCAGTTACCGCCTCGACAGGTCGGATGGAAACACCATATATTTT.

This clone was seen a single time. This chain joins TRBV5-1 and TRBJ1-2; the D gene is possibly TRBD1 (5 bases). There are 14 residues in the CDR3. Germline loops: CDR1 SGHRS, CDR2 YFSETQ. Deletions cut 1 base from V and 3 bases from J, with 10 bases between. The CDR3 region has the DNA TGCGCCAGCAGCTTGTCCACAGGTGACTATGGCTACACCTTC. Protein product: CASSLSTGDYGYTF.

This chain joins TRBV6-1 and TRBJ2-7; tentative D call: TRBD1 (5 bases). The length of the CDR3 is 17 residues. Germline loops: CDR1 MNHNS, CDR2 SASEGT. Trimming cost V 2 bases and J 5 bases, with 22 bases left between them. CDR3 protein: CASSENLLWAGSHEQYF. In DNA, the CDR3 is TGTGCCAGCAGTGAAAACCTTCTCTGGGCAGGGTCCCACGAGCAGTACTTC.

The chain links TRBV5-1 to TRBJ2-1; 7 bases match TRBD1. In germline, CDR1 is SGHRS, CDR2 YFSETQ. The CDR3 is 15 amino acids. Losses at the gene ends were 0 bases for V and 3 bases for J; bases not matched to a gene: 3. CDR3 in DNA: TGCGCCAGCAGCTTGGTGGGACAGCTCTACAATGAGCAGTTCTTC. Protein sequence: CASSLVGQLYNEQFF.

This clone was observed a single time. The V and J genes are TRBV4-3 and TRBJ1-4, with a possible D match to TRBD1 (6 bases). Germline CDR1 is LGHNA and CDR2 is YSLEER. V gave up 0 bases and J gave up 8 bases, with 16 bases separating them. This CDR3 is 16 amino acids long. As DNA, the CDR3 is TGCGCCAGCAGCCAAGAGGGGGGGCCTGGAGCCGAAAAACTGTTTTTT. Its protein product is CASSQEGGPGAEKLFF.

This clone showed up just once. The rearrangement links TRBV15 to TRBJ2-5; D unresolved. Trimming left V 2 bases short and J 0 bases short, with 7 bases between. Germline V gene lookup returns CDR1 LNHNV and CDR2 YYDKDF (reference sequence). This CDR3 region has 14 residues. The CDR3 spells CATSRTKYQETQYF. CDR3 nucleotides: TGTGCCACCAGCAGAACTAAGTACCAAGAGACCCAGTACTTC. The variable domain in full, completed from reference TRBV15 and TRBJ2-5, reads DAMVIQNPRYQVTQFGKPVTLSCSQTLNHNVMYWYQQKSSQAPKLLFHYYDKDFNNEADTPDNFQSRRPNTSFCFLDIRSPGLGDTAMYLCATSRTKYQETQYFGPGTRLLVL.

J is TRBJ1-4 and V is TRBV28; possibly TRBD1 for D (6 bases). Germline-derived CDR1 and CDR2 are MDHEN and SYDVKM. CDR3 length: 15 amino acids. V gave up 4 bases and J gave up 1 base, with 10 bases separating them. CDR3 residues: CASSWDTETNEKLFF. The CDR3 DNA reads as TGTGCCAGCAGTTGGGACACAGAAACTAATGAAAAACTGTTTTTT.

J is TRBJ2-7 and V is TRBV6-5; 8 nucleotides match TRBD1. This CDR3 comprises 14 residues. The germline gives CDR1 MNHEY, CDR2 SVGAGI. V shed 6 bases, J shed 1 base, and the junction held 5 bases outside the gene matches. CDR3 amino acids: CASSLDRGSYEQYF. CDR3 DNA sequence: TGTGCCAGCAGCCTAGACAGGGGATCCTACGAGCAGTACTTC.

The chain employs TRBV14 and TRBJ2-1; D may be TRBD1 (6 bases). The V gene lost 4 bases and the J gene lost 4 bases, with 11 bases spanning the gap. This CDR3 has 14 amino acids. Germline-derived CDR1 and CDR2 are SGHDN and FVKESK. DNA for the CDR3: TGTGCCAGCAGCCCACAGGGTGGTTACAATGAGCAGTTCTTC. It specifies CASSPQGGYNEQFF.

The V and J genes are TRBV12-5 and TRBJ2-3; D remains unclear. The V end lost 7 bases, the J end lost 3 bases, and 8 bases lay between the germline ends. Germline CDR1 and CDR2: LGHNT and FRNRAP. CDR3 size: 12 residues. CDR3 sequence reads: CASVSVTDTQYF. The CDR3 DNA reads TGTGCTAGTGTTTCAGTAACAGATACGCAGTATTTT.

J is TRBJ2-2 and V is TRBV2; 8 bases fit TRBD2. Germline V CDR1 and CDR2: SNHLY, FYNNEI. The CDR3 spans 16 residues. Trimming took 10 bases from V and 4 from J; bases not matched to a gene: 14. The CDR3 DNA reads TGTGCCATCGGGACTAGTCATCTGTCGGGCACCGGGGAGCTGTTTTTT. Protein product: CAIGTSHLSGTGELFF.